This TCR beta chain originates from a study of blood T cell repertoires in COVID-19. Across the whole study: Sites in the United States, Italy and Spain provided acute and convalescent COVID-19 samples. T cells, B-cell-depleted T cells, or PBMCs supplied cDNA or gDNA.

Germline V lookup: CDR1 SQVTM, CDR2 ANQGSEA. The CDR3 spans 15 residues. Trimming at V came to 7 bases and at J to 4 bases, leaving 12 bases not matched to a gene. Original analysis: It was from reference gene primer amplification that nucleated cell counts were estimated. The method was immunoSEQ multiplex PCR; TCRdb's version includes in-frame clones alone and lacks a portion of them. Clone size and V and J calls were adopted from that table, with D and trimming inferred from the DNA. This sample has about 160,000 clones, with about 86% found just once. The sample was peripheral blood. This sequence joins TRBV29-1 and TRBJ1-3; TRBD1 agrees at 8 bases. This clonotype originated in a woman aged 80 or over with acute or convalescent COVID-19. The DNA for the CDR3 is TGCAGCGCTAACCTGCAGGGGGCGAAAGGAAACACCATATATTTT. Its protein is CSANLQGAKGNTIYF.